Shown below are 15 T cell receptor beta chains from a single sample sequenced in a study of B cell selection in AIRE deficiency. The sorted conventional CD4 T cells were gated as CD4+CD127+. Profiled with immunoSEQ multiplex PCR; TCRdb holds only in-frame clones, not every one. The sample includes some 25,000 clones, less than 97% of them seen just once. The sample comprised CD4+CD127+ conventional T cells sorted from PBMCs. The origin of the receptors is a human donor in good health.

This chain links TRBV27 with TRBJ2-1; 8 nucleotides align to TRBD2. This CDR3 region has 15 residues. The germline gives CDR1 MNHEY, CDR2 SMNVEV (reference sequence). Losses at the gene ends were 2 bases for V and 3 bases for J; bases not matched to a gene: 3. CDR3 in amino acids: CASSLAGRVYNEQFF. CDR3 sequence (DNA): TGTGCCAGCAGTTTAGCCGGGAGGGTCTACAATGAGCAGTTCTTC.

The chain joins TRBV5-4 to TRBJ1-3; no clear D gene. CDR3 size: 12 residues. The germline CDR1 and CDR2 sequences are SGHNT and YYREEE (reference sequence). The germline V and J ends were trimmed by 2 bases and 4 bases, with 4 bases remaining between them. The CDR3 DNA follows: TGTGCCAGCAGCTTCGGGGGAAACACCATATATTTT. It codes for CASSFGGNTIYF. Full variable domain (missing parts from reference TRBV5-4 and TRBJ1-3): ETGVTQSPTHLIKTRGQQVTLRCSSQSGHNTVSWYQQALGQGPQFIFQYYREEENGRGNFPPRFSGLQFPNYSSELNVNALELDDSALYLCASSFGGNTIYFGEGSWLTVV.

V usage is TRBV29-1 and J usage is TRBJ2-7, with D tentatively TRBD2 (6 bases). The CDR3 has 13 amino acids. CDR1 SQVTM and CDR2 ANQGSEA come from the germline V gene. The CDR3 bases are TGCACCCATGGGCGGGGCAAGGCCTACGAGCAGTACTTC. As protein: CTHGRGKAYEQYF.

The chain couples TRBV6-6 to TRBJ1-5; D call uncertain. CDR1 MNHNY and CDR2 SVGAGI come from the germline V gene (reference sequence). V was shortened by 5 bases and J by 4 bases, with 15 bases between the two germline ends. The CDR3 totals 15 residues. The CDR3 DNA sequence: TGTGCCAGCAGTACCTCCCGGCGGGGAAATCAGCCCCAGCATTTT. It encodes CASSTSRRGNQPQHF.

This chain links TRBV2 with TRBJ2-2, with D perhaps being TRBD1 or TRBD2 (5 bases each). The V end lost 6 bases, the J end lost 6 bases, and 32 bases lay between the germline ends. Germline CDR1 is SNHLY and CDR2 is FYNNEI. The CDR3 loop spans 20 amino acids. The CDR3 sequence is CASRPLEGLGGPFRAGELFF. CDR3 DNA: TGTGCCAGCAGGCCCCTTGAGGGGCTAGGAGGACCCTTTCGCGCCGGGGAGCTGTTTTTT.

The chain recombines TRBV9 with TRBJ2-5; 8 bases are shared with TRBD2. V shed 0 bases, J shed 2 bases, and the junction held 6 bases outside the gene matches. This CDR3 is 16 amino acids long. Germline-derived CDR1 and CDR2 are SGDLS and YYNGEE. CDR3 region: CASSVGLAGLQETQYF. CDR3 DNA: TGTGCCAGCAGCGTAGGGCTAGCGGGCCTTCAAGAGACCCAGTACTTC.

The genes are TRBV6-1 and TRBJ2-3; no definite D call. The CDR3 extends over 15 amino acids. Germline V lookup: CDR1 MNHNS, CDR2 SASEGT. Trimming pared 0 bases from V and 8 bases from J, leaving 15 bases between. This chain's CDR3 is CASSEAGSGWGTQYF. The CDR3 region has the DNA TGTGCCAGCAGTGAAGCGGGGTCCGGGTGGGGTACGCAGTATTTT.

The chain has TRBV5-1 and TRBJ2-1, with 10 bases identical to TRBD2. Germline trimming cut 6 bases from V and 6 bases from J; bases unmatched to any gene: 6. CDR1 SGHRS and CDR2 YFSETQ come from the germline V gene. CDR3 size: 14 residues. In nucleotides, the CDR3 is TGCGCCAGCACCGCCGGGACTAGCGTCAATGAGCAGTTCTTC. Its protein is CASTAGTSVNEQFF. Filled out from reference TRBV5-1 and TRBJ2-1, the complete variable domain reads KAGVTQTPRYLIKTRGQQVTLSCSPISGHRSVSWYQQTPGQGLQFLFEYFSETQRNKGNFPGRFSGRQFSNSRSEMNVSTLELGDSALYLCASTAGTSVNEQFFGPGTRLTVL.

The rearrangement links TRBV5-1 to TRBJ2-4; tentatively, D is TRBD2 (5 bases). Germline V gene lookup returns CDR1 SGHRS and CDR2 YFSETQ. V dropped 1 base and J dropped 5 bases, with 13 bases sitting between them. The CDR3 extends over 15 amino acids. CDR3 coding DNA: TGCGCCAGCAGCTTGACGGGGAGTTGGGAAAACATTCAGTACTTC. It is translated as CASSLTGSWENIQYF.

This sequence joins TRBV6-1 and TRBJ2-5, with unresolved D. This CDR3 is 12 amino acids long. With 5 bases removed from V and 4 bases from J, the gap between germline ends came to 8 bases. Germline CDR1 MNHNS, CDR2 SASEGT. CDR3 sequence (DNA): TGTGCCAGCAGTTTATGGGGAGAGACCCAGTACTTC. It encodes CASSLWGETQYF.

In DNA form, the CDR3 reads TGTGCCAGCAGTTTGACAGGGGCTTATAATTCACCCCTCCACTTT. This encodes CASSLTGAYNSPLHF. The V gene is TRBV27, the J gene TRBJ1-6; TRBD1 agrees at 8 bases. V dropped 3 bases and J dropped 4; count of bases not matched to a gene: 2. Germline values: CDR1 MNHEY, CDR2 SMNVEV (reference sequence). There are 15 residues in the CDR3.

This chain uses TRBV27 with TRBJ2-7; 9 nucleotides agree with TRBD1. The germline gives CDR1 MNHEY, CDR2 SMNVEV (reference sequence). The CDR3 is made up of 15 amino acids. The V and J ends lost 2 bases and 5 bases, in that order; junction bases with no gene match: 7. The CDR3 nucleotides read TGTGCCAGCAGTTTAAGGGGGGGACAGGGACACGAGCAGTACTTC. Amino acids: CASSLRGGQGHEQYF.

The rearrangement uses TRBV7-9 and TRBJ2-7, with unresolved D. The V gene lost 0 bases and the J gene lost 0 bases, with 3 bases spanning the gap. Germline CDR1 and CDR2: SEHNR and FQNEAQ (reference sequence). The CDR3 contains 13 residues. In DNA form, the CDR3 reads TGTGCCAGCAGCTTAGCGGGCTCCTACGAGCAGTACTTC. It translates to CASSLAGSYEQYF.

This clone has a single count. The chain carries TRBV28 and TRBJ1-1; D possibly corresponds to TRBD1 (5 bases). V lost 4 bases, J lost 7 bases, and 19 bases lay in between. The germline V gene has CDR1 MDHEN and CDR2 SYDVKM. The CDR3 spans 15 residues. The CDR3 region is CASSSAGGGRLEAFF. Written as DNA, the CDR3 is TGTGCCAGCAGTTCGGCGGGGGGGGGACGCCTTGAAGCTTTCTTT. Full variable domain (outside the CDR3, taken from reference TRBV28 and TRBJ1-1): DVKVTQSSRYLVKRTGEKVFLECVQDMDHENMFWYRQDPGLGLRLIYFSYDVKMKEKGDIPEGYSVSREKKERFSLILESASTNQTSMYLCASSSAGGGRLEAFFGQGTRLTVV.

J is TRBJ1-2 and V is TRBV19; D ambiguous. This CDR3 is 12 amino acids long. Germline V CDR1 and CDR2: LNHDA, SQIVND (reference sequence). V lost 5 bases and J lost 7, with 11 bases in between. CDR3 nucleotide sequence: TGTGCCAGTAGTCGTGGGGTACGTGGCTACACCTTC. Protein: CASSRGVRGYTF.